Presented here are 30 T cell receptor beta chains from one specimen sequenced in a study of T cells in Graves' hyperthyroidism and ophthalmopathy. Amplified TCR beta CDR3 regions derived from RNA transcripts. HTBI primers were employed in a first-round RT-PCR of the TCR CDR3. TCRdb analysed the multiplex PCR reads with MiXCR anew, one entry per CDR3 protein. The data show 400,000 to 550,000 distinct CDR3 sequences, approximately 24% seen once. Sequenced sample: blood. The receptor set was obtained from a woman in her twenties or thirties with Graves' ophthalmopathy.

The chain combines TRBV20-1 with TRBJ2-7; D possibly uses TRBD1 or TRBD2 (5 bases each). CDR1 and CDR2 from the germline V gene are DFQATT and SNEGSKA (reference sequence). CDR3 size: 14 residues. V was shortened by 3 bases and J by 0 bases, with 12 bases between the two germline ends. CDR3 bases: TGCAGTGCTAGGGGGGAATCCGGCTCCTACGAGCAGTACTTC. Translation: CSARGESGSYEQYF.

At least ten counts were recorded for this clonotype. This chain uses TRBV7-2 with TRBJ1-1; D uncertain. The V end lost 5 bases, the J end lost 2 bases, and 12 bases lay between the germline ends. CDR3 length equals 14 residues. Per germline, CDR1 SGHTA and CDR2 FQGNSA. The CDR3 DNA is TGTGCCAGCAGCCAAACCCGGGTCAACACTGAAGCTTTCTTT. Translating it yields CASSQTRVNTEAFF.

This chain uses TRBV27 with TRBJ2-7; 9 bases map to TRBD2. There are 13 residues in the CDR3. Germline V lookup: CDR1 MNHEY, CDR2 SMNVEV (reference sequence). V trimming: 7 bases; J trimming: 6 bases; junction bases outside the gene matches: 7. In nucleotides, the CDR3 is TGTGCCAGCAACCTAGCGGGAATAGGCGAGCAGTACTTC. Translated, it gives CASNLAGIGEQYF.

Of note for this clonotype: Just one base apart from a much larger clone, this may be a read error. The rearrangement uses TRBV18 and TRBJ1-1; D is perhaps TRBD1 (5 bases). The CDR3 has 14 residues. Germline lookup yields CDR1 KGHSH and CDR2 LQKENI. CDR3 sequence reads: CASSPGRGYTEALF. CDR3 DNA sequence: TGTGCCAGCTCACCAGGACGGGGCTATACTGAAGCTTTGTTT.

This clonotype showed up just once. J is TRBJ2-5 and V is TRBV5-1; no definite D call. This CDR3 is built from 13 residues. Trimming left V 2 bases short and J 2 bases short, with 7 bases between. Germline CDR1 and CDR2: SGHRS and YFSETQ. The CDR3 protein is CASSFNYQETQYF. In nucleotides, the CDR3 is TGCGCCAGCAGCTTTAACTATCAAGAGACCCAGTACTTC.

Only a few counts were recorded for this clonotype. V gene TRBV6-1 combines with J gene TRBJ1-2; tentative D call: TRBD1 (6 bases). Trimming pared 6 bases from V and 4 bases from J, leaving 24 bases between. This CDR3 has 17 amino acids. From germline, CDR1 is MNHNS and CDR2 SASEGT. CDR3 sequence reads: CASSPSRTAYSGYGYTF. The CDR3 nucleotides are TGTGCCAGCAGCCCGTCCCGGACAGCTTACTCTGGCTATGGCTACACCTTC.

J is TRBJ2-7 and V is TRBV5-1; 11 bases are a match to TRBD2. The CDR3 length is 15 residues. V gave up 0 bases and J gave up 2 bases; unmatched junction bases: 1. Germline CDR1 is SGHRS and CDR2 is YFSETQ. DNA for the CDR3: TGCGCCAGCAGCTTGGAGGGACTAGCGGCCTACGAGCAGTACTTC. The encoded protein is CASSLEGLAAYEQYF.

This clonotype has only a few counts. CDR3: CASSQGGIYGYTF. The CDR3 DNA reads TGTGCCAGCAGCCAAGGCGGTATCTATGGCTACACCTTC. This rearrangement joins TRBV14 to TRBJ1-2, with unresolved D. The V gene lost 1 base and the J gene lost 4 bases, with 7 bases spanning the gap. CDR1 and CDR2 from the germline V gene are SGHDN and FVKESK. This CDR3 is 13 amino acids long.

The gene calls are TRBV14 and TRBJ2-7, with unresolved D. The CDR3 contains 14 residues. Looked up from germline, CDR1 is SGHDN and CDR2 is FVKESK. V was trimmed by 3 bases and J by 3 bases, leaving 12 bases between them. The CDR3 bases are TGTGCCAGCAGCCATTTCGGTGTGGACTACGAGCAGTACTTC. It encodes CASSHFGVDYEQYF.

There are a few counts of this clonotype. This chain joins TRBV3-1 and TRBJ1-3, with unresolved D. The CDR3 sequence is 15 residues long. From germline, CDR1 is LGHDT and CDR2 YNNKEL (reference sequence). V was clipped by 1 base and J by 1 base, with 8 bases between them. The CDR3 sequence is CASSQGPTSGNTIYF. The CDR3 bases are TGTGCCAGCAGCCAAGGACCCACATCTGGAAACACCATATATTTT.

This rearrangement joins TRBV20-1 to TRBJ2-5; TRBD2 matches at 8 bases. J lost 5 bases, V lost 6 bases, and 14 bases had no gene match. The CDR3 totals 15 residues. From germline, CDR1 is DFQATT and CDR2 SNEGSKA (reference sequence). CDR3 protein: CSAQTGSGGGETQYF. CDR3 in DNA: TGCAGTGCCCAGACGGGGAGCGGGGGAGGCGAGACCCAGTACTTC.

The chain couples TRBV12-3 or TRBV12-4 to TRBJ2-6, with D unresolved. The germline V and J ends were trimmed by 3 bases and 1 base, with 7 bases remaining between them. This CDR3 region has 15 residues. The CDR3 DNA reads TGTGCCAGCAGTTTGAGGAAATCTGGGGCCAACGTCCTGACTTTC. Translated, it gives CASSLRKSGANVLTF.

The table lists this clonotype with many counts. The CDR3 protein is CSAPRGSGNTIYF. The CDR3 DNA is TGCAGTGCACCACGAGGCTCTGGAAACACCATATATTTT. The gene calls are TRBV20-1 and TRBJ1-3; D is undetermined. The CDR3 is 13 amino acids. The V gene lost 6 bases and the J gene lost 0 bases, with 9 bases spanning the gap. CDR1 and CDR2 from the germline V gene are DFQATT and SNEGSKA (reference sequence).

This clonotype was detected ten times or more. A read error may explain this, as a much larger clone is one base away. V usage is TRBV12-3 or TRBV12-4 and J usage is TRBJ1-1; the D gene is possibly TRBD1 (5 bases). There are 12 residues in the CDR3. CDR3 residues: CASSNMGTEASF. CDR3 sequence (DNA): TGTGCCAGCAGTAACATGGGGACTGAAGCTTCCTTT.

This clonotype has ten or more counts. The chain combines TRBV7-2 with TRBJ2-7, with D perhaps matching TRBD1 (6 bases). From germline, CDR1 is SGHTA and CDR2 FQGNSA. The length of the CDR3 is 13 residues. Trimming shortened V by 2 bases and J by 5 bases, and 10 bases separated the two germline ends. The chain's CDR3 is CASSLRSGDEQYF. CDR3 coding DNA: TGTGCCAGCAGCTTAAGATCAGGGGACGAGCAGTACTTC.

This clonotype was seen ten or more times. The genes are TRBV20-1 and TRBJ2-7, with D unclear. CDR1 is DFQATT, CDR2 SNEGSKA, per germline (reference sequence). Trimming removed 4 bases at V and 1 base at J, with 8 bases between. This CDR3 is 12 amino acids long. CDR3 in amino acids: CSATLTSYEQYF. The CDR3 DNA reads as TGCAGTGCTACCCTAACATCCTACGAGCAGTACTTC.

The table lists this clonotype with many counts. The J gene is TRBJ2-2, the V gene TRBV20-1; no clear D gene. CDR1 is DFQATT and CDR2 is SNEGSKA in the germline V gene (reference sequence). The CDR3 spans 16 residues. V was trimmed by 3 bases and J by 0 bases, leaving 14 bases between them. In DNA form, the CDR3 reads TGCAGTGCTAGTGAGGTCCTATCGGCGAACACCGGGGAGCTGTTTTTT. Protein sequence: CSASEVLSANTGELFF.

CDR3 nucleotides: TGTGCCAGCAGAGCAACAGGCCTCAATCAGCCCCAGCATTTT. This sequence encodes CASRATGLNQPQHF. This rearrangement joins TRBV6-2 or TRBV6-3 to TRBJ1-5, with a tentative D call TRBD1 (5 bases). This CDR3 region has 14 residues. Per the germline V gene, CDR1 is MNHEY and CDR2 is SVGEGT. V was clipped by 6 bases and J by 3 bases, with 12 bases between them.

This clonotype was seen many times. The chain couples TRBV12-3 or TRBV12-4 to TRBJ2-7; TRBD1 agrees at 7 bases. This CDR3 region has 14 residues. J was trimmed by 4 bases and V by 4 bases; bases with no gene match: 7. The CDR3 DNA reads TGTGCCAGCAGTTCCCAGGGACAGCCTTACGAGCAGTACTTC. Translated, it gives CASSSQGQPYEQYF.

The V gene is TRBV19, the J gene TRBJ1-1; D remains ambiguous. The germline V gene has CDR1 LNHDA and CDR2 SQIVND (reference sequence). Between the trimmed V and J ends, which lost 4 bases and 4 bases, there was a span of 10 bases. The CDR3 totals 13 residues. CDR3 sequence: CASSTYLSTEAFF. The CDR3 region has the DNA TGTGCCAGTAGTACCTATTTATCCACTGAAGCTTTCTTT.

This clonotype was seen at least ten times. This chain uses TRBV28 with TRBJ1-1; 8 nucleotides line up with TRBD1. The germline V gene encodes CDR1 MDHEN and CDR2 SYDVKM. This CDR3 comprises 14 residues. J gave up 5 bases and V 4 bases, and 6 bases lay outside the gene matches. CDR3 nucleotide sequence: TGTGCCAGCAGTTACGACAGGGGAAGAACTGAAGCTTTCTTT. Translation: CASSYDRGRTEAFF. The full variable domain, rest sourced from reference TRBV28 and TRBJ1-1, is DVKVTQSSRYLVKRTGEKVFLECVQDMDHENMFWYRQDPGLGLRLIYFSYDVKMKEKGDIPEGYSVSREKKERFSLILESASTNQTSMYLCASSYDRGRTEAFFGQGTRLTVV.

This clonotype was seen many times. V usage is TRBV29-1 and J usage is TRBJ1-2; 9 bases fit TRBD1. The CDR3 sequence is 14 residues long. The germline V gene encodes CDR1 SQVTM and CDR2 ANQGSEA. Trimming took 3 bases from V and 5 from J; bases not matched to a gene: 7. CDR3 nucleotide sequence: TGCAGCGTTGAGTCGGGACAGGGTCTTTATGGCTACACCTTC. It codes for CSVESGQGLYGYTF.

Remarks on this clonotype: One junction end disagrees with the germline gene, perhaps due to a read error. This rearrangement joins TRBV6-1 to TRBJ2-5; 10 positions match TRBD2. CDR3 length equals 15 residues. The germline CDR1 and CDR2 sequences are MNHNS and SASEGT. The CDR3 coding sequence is TGTGCCACCAGTCGGCTAGCGGGGGACCAAGAGACCCAGTACTTC. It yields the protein CATSRLAGDQETQYF.

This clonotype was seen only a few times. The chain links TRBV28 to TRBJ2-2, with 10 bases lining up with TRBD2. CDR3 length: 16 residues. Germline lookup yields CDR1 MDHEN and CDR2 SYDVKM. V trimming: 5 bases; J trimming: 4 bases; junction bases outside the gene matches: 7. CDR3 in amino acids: CASSPQAGGGTGELFF. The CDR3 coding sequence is TGTGCCAGCAGTCCCCAAGCGGGGGGGGGCACCGGGGAGCTGTTTTTT.

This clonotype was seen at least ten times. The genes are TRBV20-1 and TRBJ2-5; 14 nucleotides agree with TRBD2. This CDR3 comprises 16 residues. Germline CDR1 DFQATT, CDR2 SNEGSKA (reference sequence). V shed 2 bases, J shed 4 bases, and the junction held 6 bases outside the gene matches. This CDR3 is CSARKTSGGEAETQYF. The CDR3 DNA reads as TGCAGTGCTAGAAAGACTAGCGGGGGGGAGGCAGAGACCCAGTACTTC.

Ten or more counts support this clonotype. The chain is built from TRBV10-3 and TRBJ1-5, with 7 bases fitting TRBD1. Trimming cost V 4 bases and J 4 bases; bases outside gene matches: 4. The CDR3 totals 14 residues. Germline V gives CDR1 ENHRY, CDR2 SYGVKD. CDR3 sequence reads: CAISGEGANQPQHF. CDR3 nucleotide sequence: TGTGCCATCAGTGGGGAGGGGGCAAATCAGCCCCAGCATTTT.

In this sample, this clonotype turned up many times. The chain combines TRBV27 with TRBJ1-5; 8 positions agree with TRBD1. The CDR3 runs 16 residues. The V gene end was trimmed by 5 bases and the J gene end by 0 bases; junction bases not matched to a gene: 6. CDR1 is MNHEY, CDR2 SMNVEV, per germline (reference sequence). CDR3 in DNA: TGTGCCAGCAGTGCCTGGACAGGGTCTAGCAATCAGCCCCAGCATTTT. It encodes CASSAWTGSSNQPQHF.

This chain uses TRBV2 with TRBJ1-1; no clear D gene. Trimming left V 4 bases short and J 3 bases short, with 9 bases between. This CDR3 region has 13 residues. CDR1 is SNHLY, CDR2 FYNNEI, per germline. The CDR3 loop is CASSVQRDTEAFF. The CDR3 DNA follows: TGTGCCAGCAGTGTACAGCGGGACACTGAAGCTTTCTTT.

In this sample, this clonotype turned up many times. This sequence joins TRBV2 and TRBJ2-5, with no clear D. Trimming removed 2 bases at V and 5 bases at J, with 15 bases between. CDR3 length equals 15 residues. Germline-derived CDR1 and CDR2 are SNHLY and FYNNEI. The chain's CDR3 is CASSEMGQGWETQYF. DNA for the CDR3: TGTGCCAGCAGTGAAATGGGCCAAGGATGGGAGACCCAGTACTTC.

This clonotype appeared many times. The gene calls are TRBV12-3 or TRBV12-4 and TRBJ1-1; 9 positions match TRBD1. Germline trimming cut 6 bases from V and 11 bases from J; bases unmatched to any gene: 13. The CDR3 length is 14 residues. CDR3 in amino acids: CASSYVDRGIGAFF. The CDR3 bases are TGTGCCAGCAGCTACGTGGACAGGGGCATTGGGGCTTTCTTT.